This TCR beta chain stems from a study of PD-L1 blockade in urothelial cancer. Study details: Analyses were performed on blood at 3 weeks after treatment start (the second dose) and at 6 weeks. Each blood sample yielded a median of roughly 150,000 T cells. Overall study results and limits: By 3 weeks, tumor-associated blood clones had expanded more in durable-benefit patients.

TCRdb's copy holds only in-frame clones and misses some; the assay was immunoSEQ multiplex PCR. The sample lists more than 80,000 clones, around 80% occurring once. The V end was cut by 2 bases, the J end by 1 base, with 4 bases between. Germline loops: CDR1 MNHEY, CDR2 SMNVEV (reference sequence). This CDR3 contains 13 residues. About this clone: Its antigen is currently unknown.

Sampling of each patient yielded between 1 and 8 specimens, collected pretreatment and on-treatment. The gene calls are TRBV27 and TRBJ2-3; D unclear. The receptor comes from a man in his sixties or seventies with urothelial cancer. This sample comprised PBMCs, obtained around atezolizumab (anti-PD-L1) treatment. This chain's CDR3 is CASSLTGTDTQYF. For the CDR3, the DNA is TGTGCCAGCAGTTTAACGGGCACAGATACGCAGTATTTT.